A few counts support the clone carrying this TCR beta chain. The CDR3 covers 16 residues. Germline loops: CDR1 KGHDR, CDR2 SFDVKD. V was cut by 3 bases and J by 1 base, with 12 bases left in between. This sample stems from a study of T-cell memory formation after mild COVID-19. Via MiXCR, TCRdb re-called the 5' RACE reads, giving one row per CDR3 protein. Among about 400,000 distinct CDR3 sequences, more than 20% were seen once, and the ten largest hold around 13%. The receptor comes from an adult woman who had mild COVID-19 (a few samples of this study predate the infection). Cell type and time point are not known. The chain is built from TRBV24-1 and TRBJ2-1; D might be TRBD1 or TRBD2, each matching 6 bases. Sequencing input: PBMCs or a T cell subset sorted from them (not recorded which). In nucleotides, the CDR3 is TGTGCCACCAGTGATGTGAGAGGGGGGTCCTACAATGAGCAGTTCTTC. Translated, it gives CATSDVRGGSYNEQFF.